Listed here are 7 T cell receptor beta chains from one sample, sequenced in a study of circulating tumor DNA in untreated peripheral T-cell lymphoma. Profiled with immunoSEQ multiplex PCR; TCRdb holds only in-frame clones, not every one. The table records 6,000 to 8,000 clones, about 75% of them present only once. What was sequenced was tumor tissue. All receptors derive from a human donor with peripheral T-cell lymphoma.

The V gene is TRBV19, the J gene TRBJ2-2; D perhaps matches TRBD1 (6 bases). Germline CDR1 is LNHDA and CDR2 is SQIVND (reference sequence). This CDR3 has 16 amino acids. V was shortened by 6 bases and J by 0 bases, with 14 bases between the two germline ends. The CDR3 loop is CASSRRTGTNTGELFF. The DNA of the CDR3 is TGTGCCAGTAGCCGACGAACAGGGACGAACACCGGGGAGCTGTTTTTT.

V is TRBV28 and J is TRBJ2-5; tentatively, D is TRBD2 (5 bases). V was shortened by 3 bases and J by 3 bases, with 14 bases between the two germline ends. Germline-derived CDR1 and CDR2 are MDHEN and SYDVKM. This CDR3 region has 15 residues. As DNA, the CDR3 is TGTGCCAGCAGTTTTCGGGGAAACCGGAAAGAGACCCAGTACTTC. Translating it yields CASSFRGNRKETQYF.

V gene TRBV11-3 combines with J gene TRBJ1-1, with TRBD1 as a possible D gene (5 bases). The V end lost 3 bases, the J end lost 4 bases, and 12 bases lay between the germline ends. Germline CDR1 and CDR2: SGHNT and YENEEA. The CDR3 has 14 amino acids. CDR3 amino acids: CASSFGHWGTEAFF. Here the CDR3 DNA reads TGTGCCAGCAGCTTTGGACACTGGGGCACTGAAGCTTTCTTT.

V gene TRBV25-1 combines with J gene TRBJ2-5, with D perhaps TRBD2 (6 bases). Germline V CDR1 and CDR2: MGHDK, SYGVNS. V gave up 2 bases and J gave up 2 bases, with 15 bases separating them. This CDR3 comprises 16 residues. As DNA, the CDR3 is TGTGCCAGCAGTGAAGCGTACGGCGGGAAACAAGAGACCCAGTACTTC. Protein: CASSEAYGGKQETQYF.

This clone was seen a handful of times. The genes are TRBV6-8 and TRBJ1-1; 7 bases line up with TRBD1. Trimming at V came to 10 bases and at J to 0 bases, leaving 5 bases not matched to a gene. The CDR3 covers 13 residues. Germline V gene sequence: CDR1 MNHGY, CDR2 SAAAGT. This CDR3 is CAIRDSLNTEAFF. The CDR3 nucleotides are TGTGCCATCAGGGACAGCCTGAACACTGAAGCTTTCTTT.

This chain joins TRBV7-7 and TRBJ2-3; the D gene is possibly TRBD1 (5 bases). V dropped 3 bases and J dropped 0 bases, with 16 bases sitting between them. The length of the CDR3 is 17 residues. Germline-derived CDR1 and CDR2 are SSHAT and FNYEAQ (reference sequence). Here the CDR3 DNA reads TGTGCCAGCAGCTTGCATCCAACAGGAAAAAGCACAGATACGCAGTATTTT. Its protein is CASSLHPTGKSTDTQYF.

V usage is TRBV27 and J usage is TRBJ2-1; the D gene is possibly TRBD1 (6 bases). CDR3 length: 13 amino acids. Germline V CDR1 and CDR2: MNHEY, SMNVEV (reference sequence). The V end lost 3 bases, the J end lost 15 bases, and 18 bases lay between the germline ends. The CDR3 nucleotides read TGTGCCAGCAGTTTTCGAATCGGACAGAAATGGTTCTTC. Translation gives CASSFRIGQKWFF.